The text below deals with one T cell receptor (beta chain). As yet, its antigen is unknown. This CDR3 is built from 16 residues. The V gene end was trimmed by 3 bases and the J gene end by 6 bases; junction bases not matched to a gene: 13. Looked up from germline, CDR1 is MDHEN and CDR2 is SYDVKM. This entry comes from a study of OX40 agonist ivuxolimab in advanced cancers. TCRdb keeps only in-frame clones here, not all; method: immunoSEQ multiplex PCR. Among fewer than 25,000 clones listed, roughly 80% were seen once. Whole-study findings and limits: There were also nonresponders showing low normalized T-cell clonal expansion.

Peripheral blood came from all dose cohorts at three timepoints. V and J are TRBV28 and TRBJ2-7, with 8 bases matching TRBD1. The sample was CD4+ or CD8+ T cells sorted from blood, taken in a trial of the OX40 agonist ivuxolimab. The sequence came from an adult with an advanced solid tumor such as melanoma, head and neck, liver or kidney cancer. CDR3 in DNA: TGTGCCAGCAGTTTTATCTCCGGACAGGGCTACGGCGAGCAGTACTTC. This encodes CASSFISGQGYGEQYF.